Listed below are T cell receptor beta chains from one sample, sequenced in a study of follicular helper T cells after annual influenza vaccination. The protocol was immunoSEQ multiplex PCR, while the TCRdb copy is restricted to in-frame clones and leaves out a portion. Among around 13,000 clones listed, about 78% were seen once. Sequencing used CXCR5- memory CD4+ T cells sorted from blood, obtained on the day of influenza vaccination. All receptors come from an adult who received the influenza vaccine. CDR3s include the opening cysteine and the closing phenylalanine or tryptophan. D genes are given only for firm matches. A row's size may be missing; if present it is once, few, many or a size class.

d_gene	v_gene	len	j_gene	abundance	CDR3aa	CDR3nt
.	TRBV5-1	16	TRBJ2-1	.	CASSLGGRLSYNEQFF	TGCGCCAGCAGCTTGGGGGGACGGCTCTCCTACAATGAGCAGTTCTTC
TRBD1	TRBV6-6	14	TRBJ1-2	.	CASSYQGEGYGYTF	TGTGCCAGCAGTTACCAGGGGGAGGGCTATGGCTACACCTTC
TRBD1	TRBV6-5	14	TRBJ1-2	.	CASRRAGGDYGYTF	TGTGCCAGCAGGCGCGCAGGGGGGGACTATGGCTACACCTTC
.	TRBV19	14	TRBJ1-1	.	CASNEGPWGAEAFF	TGTGCCAGTAACGAGGGGCCCTGGGGGGCTGAAGCTTTCTTT
.	TRBV9	13	TRBJ2-3	few	CASSFDPADTQYF	TGTGCCAGCAGCTTCGACCCTGCAGATACGCAGTATTTT
.	TRBV6-5	15	TRBJ1-6	.	CASSYSVSSGSPLHF	TGTGCCAGCAGTTACTCTGTTTCTTCGGGTTCACCCCTCCACTTT
.	TRBV7-3	16	TRBJ2-2	.	CASSPHGLGVTGELFF	TGTGCCAGCAGCCCTCACGGCCTGGGGGTTACCGGGGAGCTGTTTTTT
.	TRBV7-8	17	TRBJ1-5	.	CASSLGGLGDSNQPQHF	TGTGCCAGCAGCTTAGGGGGCCTAGGTGATAGCAATCAGCCCCAGCATTTT
TRBD1	TRBV19	14	TRBJ2-1	few	CASSMMDRSNEQFF	TGTGCCAGTAGTATGATGGACAGGAGCAATGAGCAGTTCTTC
TRBD1	TRBV18	15	TRBJ1-2	.	CASSPEDRNVYGYTF	TGTGCCAGCTCACCAGAGGACAGGAACGTCTATGGCTACACCTTC
TRBD1	TRBV30	14	TRBJ2-7	.	CAWTTGQGRWEQYF	TGTGCCTGGACGACCGGACAGGGTCGATGGGAGCAGTACTTC
.	TRBV19	13	TRBJ2-7	.	CASSLDRAYEQYF	TGTGCCAGTAGTCTAGACCGAGCCTACGAGCAGTACTTC
.	TRBV11-1	13	TRBJ1-5	.	CASSFSSNQPQHF	TGTGCCAGCAGCTTTTCCAGCAATCAGCCCCAGCATTTT
.	TRBV7-2	14	TRBJ2-1	.	CASSPSTVSNEQFF	TGTGCCAGCAGCCCCTCGACCGTTTCCAATGAGCAGTTCTTC
TRBD1	TRBV5-6	15	TRBJ1-5	.	CASSLGGQYNQPQHF	TGTGCCAGCAGCTTGGGGGGACAGTACAATCAGCCCCAGCATTTT
TRBD1	TRBV19	14	TRBJ1-1	.	CASSKTPGGTEAFF	TGTGCCAGTAGTAAGACGCCAGGGGGCACTGAAGCTTTCTTT
.	TRBV6-6	13	TRBJ2-7	.	CASSYGGGGEQYF	TGTGCCAGCAGTTACGGAGGAGGGGGCGAGCAGTACTTC
TRBD2	TRBV5-4	16	TRBJ2-1	.	CASSLSGGAVSSEQFF	TGTGCCAGCAGCCTTAGCGGGGGGGCTGTCTCGAGTGAGCAGTTCTTC
TRBD1	TRBV25-1	13	TRBJ1-6	few	CASRDRENSPLHF	TGTGCCAGCCGCGACAGGGAGAATTCACCCCTCCACTTT
.	TRBV4-2	11	TRBJ2-7	.	CASSSTYEQYF	TGTGCCAGCAGCTCGACCTACGAGCAGTACTTC
.	TRBV10-3	13	TRBJ1-2	.	CAISGATTYGYTF	TGTGCCATCAGTGGTGCAACAACCTATGGCTACACCTTC
.	TRBV5-1	12	TRBJ1-1	.	CASSLDGEQAFF	TGCGCCAGCAGCTTGGACGGGGAGCAGGCTTTCTTT
.	TRBV6-4	15	TRBJ1-6	.	CASKDQSSYNSPLHF	TGTGCCAGCAAGGACCAGAGCTCCTATAATTCACCCCTCCACTTT
TRBD2	TRBV9	16	TRBJ2-1	.	CASSRQVSGGNNEQFF	TGTGCCAGCTCCCGACAGGTTAGCGGGGGAAACAATGAGCAGTTCTTC
TRBD2	TRBV6-1	16	TRBJ2-3	.	CASSEGLAGGTDTQYF	TGTGCCAGCAGTGAAGGGTTAGCGGGGGGGACAGATACGCAGTATTTT
TRBD1	TRBV7-2	15	TRBJ1-2	.	CASSSPGQGLYGYTF	TGTGCCAGCAGCTCCCCGGGACAGGGCCTCTATGGCTACACCTTC
.	TRBV19	14	TRBJ1-3	few	CASSRLEAGNTIYF	TGTGCCAGTAGTCGTCTAGAAGCTGGAAACACCATATATTTT
.	TRBV5-5	14	TRBJ2-7	.	CASSSPLIPYEQYF	TGTGCCAGCAGTTCCCCCCTCATACCCTACGAGCAGTACTTC
TRBD1	TRBV6-1	14	TRBJ1-4	.	CASSEGTGGEKLFF	TGTGCCAGCAGTGAAGGGACAGGCGGGGAAAAACTGTTTTTT
TRBD1	TRBV27	15	TRBJ1-1	.	CASRYRDRGPTEAFF	TGTGCCAGCAGATATCGGGACAGGGGGCCCACTGAAGCTTTCTTT
.	TRBV4-1	16	TRBJ2-7	.	CASSRGAAQTGHEQYF	TGCGCCAGCAGCCGCGGGGCAGCACAAACAGGGCACGAGCAGTACTTC
TRBD1	TRBV18	14	TRBJ2-7	.	CASSRTDRFYEQYF	TGTGCCAGCTCACGAACGGACAGGTTCTACGAGCAGTACTTC
.	TRBV5-1	12	TRBJ2-7	few	CASRWQGGEQYF	TGCGCCAGCAGATGGCAGGGGGGCGAGCAGTACTTC
.	TRBV7-9	14	TRBJ2-3	.	CASSLTGRTDTQYF	TGTGCCAGCAGCTTAACGGGCCGCACAGATACGCAGTATTTT
TRBD1	TRBV4-3	15	TRBJ1-2	.	CASSQALAQGSGYTF	TGCGCCAGCAGCCAAGCTTTGGCACAGGGGAGCGGCTACACCTTC
TRBD2	TRBV11-3	13	TRBJ2-7	.	CASSSRTSLEQYF	TGTGCCAGCAGCTCCCGGACTAGTTTAGAGCAGTACTTC
.	TRBV11-2	15	TRBJ2-2	.	CASSLDTGNTGELFF	TGTGCCAGCAGCCTTGACACAGGGAACACCGGGGAGCTGTTTTTT
TRBD1	TRBV7-9	18	TRBJ1-1	.	CASVPSRGDRILNTEAFF	TGTGCCAGCGTGCCATCACGTGGGGACAGAATTTTGAACACTGAAGCTTTCTTT
TRBD1	TRBV6-6	16	TRBJ1-2	.	CASSQRGDRDMGGYTF	TGTGCCAGCAGCCAACGGGGGGACAGAGACATGGGGGGCTACACCTTC
.	TRBV11-1	14	TRBJ2-1	.	CASSLEQTGLEQFF	TGTGCCAGCAGCTTAGAGCAGACAGGACTTGAGCAGTTCTTC
TRBD2	TRBV5-4	18	TRBJ2-3	.	CASSLSRGLAVPGDTQYF	TGTGCCAGCAGCTTAAGTAGAGGACTAGCGGTCCCCGGGGATACGCAGTATTTT
TRBD1	TRBV19	17	TRBJ1-5	.	CASSNSDRGLGIQPQHF	TGTGCCAGTAGTAACTCGGACAGGGGGCTCGGTATTCAGCCCCAGCATTTT
.	TRBV5-7	12	TRBJ1-6	.	CASSLRDSPLHF	TGTGCCAGCAGCCTCAGGGATTCACCCCTCCACTTT
TRBD2	TRBV7-6	14	TRBJ2-7	few	CASSLESDGREQYF	TGTGCCAGCAGCTTAGAGTCGGACGGGAGGGAGCAGTACTTC
.	TRBV5-6	14	TRBJ1-2	.	CASSLPGNIYGYTF	TGTGCCAGCAGCTTACCAGGGAACATCTATGGCTACACCTTC
.	TRBV2	12	TRBJ2-7	few	CASSSLLDLQVF	TGTGCCAGCAGCAGCCTCTTGGACTTACAGGTCTTC
.	TRBV18	13	TRBJ1-1	.	CASSTALNTEAFF	TGTGCCAGCTCGACAGCTCTGAACACTGAAGCTTTCTTT
.	TRBV18	16	TRBJ2-6	.	CASSPQGGSGANVLTF	TGTGCCAGCTCACCCCAGGGGGGCTCTGGGGCCAACGTCCTGACTTTC
TRBD2	TRBV9	14	TRBJ2-3	.	CASSSGTSGGKQYF	TGTGCCAGCAGCTCCGGGACTAGCGGGGGGAAGCAGTATTTT
TRBD2	TRBV7-2	16	TRBJ2-2	.	CASSPTRGSGTGELFF	TGTGCCAGCAGCCCCACTCGGGGTAGCGGGACCGGGGAGCTGTTTTTT
.	TRBV4-3	14	TRBJ1-3	few	CASSQGASGNTIYF	TGCGCCAGCAGCCAAGGAGCCTCTGGAAACACCATATATTTT
TRBD1	TRBV29-1	13	TRBJ1-2	.	CSVARDSLYGYTF	TGCAGCGTTGCCCGGGACAGCCTCTATGGCTACACCTTC
.	TRBV14	13	TRBJ1-2	.	CASSQQEFYGYTF	TGTGCCAGCAGCCAACAGGAGTTCTATGGCTACACCTTC
TRBD1	TRBV6-5	12	TRBJ1-4	once	CASSNRGWKLFF	TGTGCCAGCAGCAACAGGGGCTGGAAACTGTTTTTT
TRBD2	TRBV5-4	14	TRBJ2-7	.	CASSWAGDPYEQYF	TGTGCCAGCAGCTGGGCGGGGGACCCCTACGAGCAGTACTTC
TRBD2	TRBV4-1	18	TRBJ2-1	once	CASRPGLAGFSSYNEQFF	TGCGCCAGTCGACCGGGACTAGCGGGCTTCAGCTCCTACAATGAGCAGTTCTTC
.	TRBV18	15	TRBJ1-2	.	CASSPTPVANYGYTF	TGTGCCAGCTCACCAACCCCGGTAGCTAACTATGGCTACACCTTC
.	TRBV19	15	TRBJ2-1	.	CASSEGVSSYNEQFF	TGTGCCAGTAGTGAGGGAGTAAGCTCCTACAATGAGCAGTTCTTC
.	TRBV20-1	11	TRBJ1-2	.	CSARVDYGYTF	TGCAGTGCTAGAGTGGACTATGGCTACACCTTC